Each of the 11 T cell receptor beta chains below was sequenced from the same sample in a study of blood T cell repertoires in COVID-19. Measured with immunoSEQ multiplex PCR; TCRdb has only the in-frame clones, and not every one. The sample consists of about 180,000 clones, roughly nine tenths of them appearing once. The sequencing sample was made of PBMCs or T cells enriched from blood (not recorded which). All receptors come from a human donor with acute COVID-19. The donor label of this sample is uncertain.

The chain combines TRBV7-2 with TRBJ2-7; TRBD2 matches 8 bases. CDR1 and CDR2 from the germline V gene are SGHTA and FQGNSA. With V trimmed by 3 bases and J by 3 bases, 4 bases remained unmatched. This CDR3 spans 14 amino acids. As DNA, the CDR3 is TGTGCCAGCAGCTTTCTGACTAGCGACTACGAGCAGTACTTC. Protein sequence: CASSFLTSDYEQYF.

The CDR3 DNA reads as TGTGCCAGCAGCCCAGGGGCCTACGAGCAGTACTTC. It specifies CASSPGAYEQYF. The chain combines TRBV7-3 with TRBJ2-7; tentatively, D is TRBD1 (6 bases). V gave up 5 bases and J gave up 2 bases, with 7 bases separating them. The CDR3 runs 12 residues. Germline V lookup: CDR1 SGHTA, CDR2 FQGTGA.

The chain has TRBV7-2 and TRBJ2-5; no clear D. Germline V CDR1 and CDR2: SGHTA, FQGNSA. This CDR3 contains 15 residues. Trimming pared 0 bases from V and 2 bases from J, leaving 10 bases between. The CDR3 DNA is TGTGCCAGCAGCTTAGCGGCCCCGCCACAAGAGACCCAGTACTTC. This gives the protein CASSLAAPPQETQYF.

The rearrangement joins TRBV9 to TRBJ2-2; D is uncertain. The CDR3 has 15 residues. Germline loops: CDR1 SGDLS, CDR2 YYNGEE. Trimming removed 0 bases from V and 4 bases from J, with 10 bases in between. The CDR3 here is CASSVAPGATGELFF. CDR3 coding DNA: TGTGCCAGCAGCGTAGCACCGGGTGCCACCGGGGAGCTGTTTTTT.

The chain joins TRBV7-9 to TRBJ1-1, with TRBD1 matching 10 bases. The V gene's germline CDR1 is SEHNR and CDR2 FQNEAQ (reference sequence). J lost 3 bases, V lost 1 base, and 5 bases had no gene match. This CDR3 region has 16 residues. CDR3 bases: TGTGCCAGCAGCTTAGGCCCAGGACAGGGGGACACTGAAGCTTTCTTT. Residues: CASSLGPGQGDTEAFF. Using reference TRBV7-9 and TRBJ1-1 for the parts outside the CDR3, the full variable domain is DTGVSQNPRHKITKRGQNVTFRCDPISEHNRLYWYRQTLGQGPEFLTYFQNEAQLEKSRLLSDRFSAERPKGSFSTLEIQRTEQGDSAMYLCASSLGPGQGDTEAFFGQGTRLTVV.

The chain is built from TRBV13 and TRBJ1-2, with D unresolved. V was trimmed by 6 bases and J by 2 bases, leaving 10 bases between them. The CDR3 loop spans 13 amino acids. CDR1 and CDR2 (germline): PRHDT, FYEKMQ (reference sequence). The CDR3 DNA follows: TGTGCCAGCAGTCGGGGAGGGAACTATGGCTACACCTTC. Translating it yields CASSRGGNYGYTF.

J is TRBJ1-4 and V is TRBV25-1; 10 bases are a match to TRBD1. Germline CDR1 reads MGHDK; CDR2 reads SYGVNS. After removal of 7 bases from V and 8 bases from J, the junction contained 10 bases not matched to a gene. There are 15 residues in the CDR3. The CDR3 DNA sequence: TGTGCCAGCACCCCTATCGGACAGGGGGGGGAAAAACTGTTTTTT. Its translation: CASTPIGQGGEKLFF.

The rearrangement uses TRBV14 and TRBJ2-3, with D hard to call. Trimming pared 0 bases from V and 0 bases from J, leaving 10 bases between. The CDR3 consists of 16 residues. Germline V gene data show CDR1 as SGHDN and CDR2 as FVKESK. CDR3 coding DNA: TGTGCCAGCAGCCAAGATCCCGGGTTTAGCACAGATACGCAGTATTTT. Translation: CASSQDPGFSTDTQYF.

The rearrangement joins TRBV7-9 to TRBJ2-1, with 10 bases matching TRBD2. Unmatched junction bases numbered 13, after V lost 5 bases and J lost 0 bases. There are 19 residues in the CDR3. Germline V gene data show CDR1 as SEHNR and CDR2 as FQNEAQ (reference sequence). The CDR3 loop reads CASSRPKSGGASSYNEQFF. CDR3 DNA: TGTGCCAGCAGCCGCCCTAAGAGCGGGGGGGCAAGCTCCTACAATGAGCAGTTCTTC.

This rearrangement joins TRBV5-4 to TRBJ2-7; perhaps TRBD2 as D (5 bases). CDR3 size: 13 residues. The V gene lost 0 bases and the J gene lost 5 bases, with 9 bases spanning the gap. The V gene's germline CDR1 is SGHNT and CDR2 YYREEE (reference sequence). CDR3 protein: CASSLEEADEQYF. As DNA, the CDR3 is TGTGCCAGCAGCTTGGAGGAGGCGGACGAGCAGTACTTC.

This rearrangement joins TRBV29-1 to TRBJ2-7; D remains unclear. This CDR3 has 11 residues. Trimming took 5 bases from V and 7 from J, leaving 12 bases between them. Germline V gene data show CDR1 as SQVTM and CDR2 as ANQGSEA. The CDR3 loop is CSVHERGEQYF. The DNA of the CDR3 is TGCAGCGTTCACGAGAGAGGAGAGCAGTACTTC.